This TCR beta chain originates from a study of blood T cell repertoires in COVID-19. Assay used: immunoSEQ multiplex PCR; TCRdb lists only in-frame clones, some missing. This table holds about half a million clones, 80% to 90% found once. V shed 2 bases and J shed 1 base, with 11 bases lying between them. The CDR3 extends over 16 amino acids. Germline CDR1 MNHNY, CDR2 SVGAGI (reference sequence). The sequence was collected from a human donor in a cohort sampled during active COVID-19. This chain joins TRBV6-6 and TRBJ1-4, with no clear D. Sequenced: peripheral blood. CDR3 sequence (DNA): TGTGCCAGCAGTTACCTGCCGCCAGTAACTAATGAAAAACTGTTTTTT. It translates to CASSYLPPVTNEKLFF.